The 23 T cell receptor beta chains below come from one sample, sequenced in a study of human T cells and chemical hapten exposure. Time point meaning: patch test 2, 6 weeks after DPC sensitization. This sample's treatment: therapeutic diphenylcyclopropenone sensitization with weekly scalp DPC. One entry per CDR3 protein, called by TCRdb with MiXCR from the RACE reads. The sample lists a few hundred thousand distinct CDR3 sequences, about 6% occurring once. The sample here was whole blood, taken in connection with sensitization to the hapten diphenylcyclopropenone (DPC). Receptor source: a woman younger than 35 with alopecia areata. Some clones in this sample may be carry-over from other donors' samples.

This clonotype was picked up many times. The gene calls are TRBV27 and TRBJ1-6; perhaps TRBD1 as D (5 bases). This CDR3 has 14 residues. The germline V and J ends were trimmed by 6 bases and 7 bases, with 13 bases remaining between them. Germline V gene lookup returns CDR1 MNHEY and CDR2 SMNVEV (reference sequence). The DNA for the CDR3 is TGTGCCAGCAGAAAAACCGGGGCAAATTCACCCCTCCACTTT. Encoded protein: CASRKTGANSPLHF.

The sample holds many counts of this clonotype. The chain couples TRBV9 to TRBJ1-6; a possible D gene is TRBD1 (6 bases). Between the trimmed V and J ends, which lost 4 bases and 0 bases, there was a span of 14 bases. Germline V lookup: CDR1 SGDLS, CDR2 YYNGEE. CDR3 length: 17 residues. As DNA, the CDR3 is TGTGCCAGCAGCCCTTCCGCGGACAGCTCCTATAATTCACCCCTCCACTTT. Translating gives CASSPSADSSYNSPLHF.

This clonotype was detected ten times or more. V and J are TRBV28 and TRBJ1-1; D remains ambiguous. With 10 bases removed from V and 0 bases from J, the gap between germline ends came to 12 bases. The CDR3 is 13 amino acids. In germline, CDR1 is MDHEN, CDR2 SYDVKM. DNA for the CDR3: TGTGCCATCCCCGGGGATATGAACACTGAAGCTTTCTTT. Protein product: CAIPGDMNTEAFF.

This clonotype was counted at least ten times. The chain uses TRBV20-1 and TRBJ1-6; a possible D gene is TRBD1 (5 bases). The CDR3 totals 15 residues. V lost 1 base, J lost 3 bases, and 10 bases lay in between. From germline, CDR1 is DFQATT and CDR2 SNEGSKA (reference sequence). The CDR3 DNA reads TGCAGTGCTAGAGCTCAGGGTTACTATAATTCACCCCTCCACTTT. Translating gives CSARAQGYYNSPLHF.

This clonotype showed up many times. In DNA form, the CDR3 reads TGTGCCAGCAGCTCATCGGCAGGCAGACTCGGGACCCAGTACTTC. Protein: CASSSSAGRLGTQYF. The rearrangement uses TRBV7-3 and TRBJ2-5, with D hard to call. This CDR3 has 15 amino acids. Deletions cut 4 bases from V and 7 bases from J, with 19 bases between. Per the germline V gene, CDR1 is SGHTA and CDR2 is FQGTGA.

This clonotype was counted at least ten times. This sequence joins TRBV12-3 or TRBV12-4 and TRBJ1-4; D is perhaps TRBD1 (6 bases). V was cut by 8 bases and J by 3 bases, with 13 bases left in between. The CDR3 has 14 residues. The CDR3 nucleotides read TGTGCCAGCTCCCAGACAGGCCCTAATGAAAAACTGTTTTTT. Protein: CASSQTGPNEKLFF.

This chain links TRBV7-2 with TRBJ2-5; D not resolved. The CDR3 has 14 residues. Germline loops: CDR1 SGHTA, CDR2 FQGNSA. Trimming stripped 1 base from V and 4 bases from J, with 10 bases between. For the CDR3, the DNA is TGTGCCAGCAGCTTAGACTTTGGCGGAGAGACCCAGTACTTC. Translation: CASSLDFGGETQYF.

J is TRBJ2-1 and V is TRBV4-2; the match to TRBD2 covers 9 bases. This CDR3 contains 18 residues. Germline V gene lookup returns CDR1 LGHNA and CDR2 YNFKEQ. Germline trimming cut 1 base from V and 2 bases from J; bases unmatched to any gene: 9. As DNA, the CDR3 is TGTGCCAGCAGCCAAGCGCCCGATGGCGGGGGGGCCTACAATGAGCAGTTCTTC. The encoded protein is CASSQAPDGGGAYNEQFF.

As concerns this clonotype: The missing conserved phenylalanine or tryptophan at the end of this CDR3 makes a read error likely. The chain carries TRBV10-3 and TRBJ2-5; 8 bases agree with TRBD1. The CDR3 is 15 amino acids. The V gene end was trimmed by 3 bases and the J gene end by 2 bases; junction bases not matched to a gene: 5. Germline CDR1 ENHRY, CDR2 SYGVKD. DNA for the CDR3: TGTGCCATCAGTGAACCGGACAGGGCACAAGAGACCCAGTACCTC. Its protein product is CAISEPDRAQETQYL.

This clonotype was recorded only once. This chain links TRBV5-6 with TRBJ2-6; the D is unclear. CDR1 SGHDT and CDR2 YYEEEE come from the germline V gene. The CDR3 is 16 amino acids. V lost 4 bases, J lost 0 bases, and 11 bases lay in between. CDR3: CASSPGPGSGANVLTF. CDR3 coding DNA: TGTGCCAGCAGCCCAGGCCCGGGCTCTGGGGCCAACGTCCTGACTTTC. The entire variable domain, with the rest obtained from reference TRBV5-6 and TRBJ2-6, is as follows: DAGVTQSPTHLIKTRGQQVTLRCSPKSGHDTVSWYQQALGQGPQFIFQYYEEEERQRGNFPDRFSGHQFPNYSSELNVNALLLGDSALYLCASSPGPGSGANVLTFGAGSRLTVL.

The sample holds many counts of this clonotype. CDR3 loop: CASNFRTGGQPQHF. The CDR3 DNA reads TGTGCCAGCAACTTCAGGACAGGGGGTCAGCCCCAGCATTTT. The chain couples TRBV6-2 or TRBV6-3 to TRBJ1-5; TRBD1 aligns across 10 bases. The CDR3 length is 14 residues. CDR1 and CDR2 from the germline V gene are MNHEY and SVGEGT. Trimming at V came to 7 bases and at J to 6 bases, leaving 6 bases not matched to a gene.

The chain's CDR3 is CASSYGSRNTDTQYF. CDR3 in DNA: TGTGCCAGCAGTTACGGGTCCAGGAACACAGATACGCAGTATTTT. The J gene is TRBJ2-3, the V gene TRBV6-2 or TRBV6-3; D gene unclear. Looked up from germline, CDR1 is MNHEY and CDR2 is SVGEGT. Between the trimmed V and J ends, which lost 2 bases and 2 bases, there was a span of 11 bases. CDR3 length: 15 residues.

The CDR3: CATSVGTDYIRTNEKLFF. CDR3 bases: TGTGCCACCAGCGTCGGGACAGACTACATTAGAACTAATGAAAAACTGTTTTTT. V and J are TRBV15 and TRBJ1-4; 7 bases match TRBD1. The CDR3 runs 18 residues. Per the germline V gene, CDR1 is LNHNV and CDR2 is YYDKDF (reference sequence). J was trimmed by 1 base and V by 5 bases; bases with no gene match: 13.

This clonotype was seen more than once but under ten times. This chain joins TRBV4-3 and TRBJ1-1; D ambiguous. Deletions cut 0 bases from V and 1 base from J, with 6 bases between. Germline CDR1 reads LGHNA; CDR2 reads YSLEER. This CDR3 has 14 residues. This CDR3 reads CASSQELANTEAFF. In DNA, the CDR3 is TGCGCCAGCAGCCAAGAATTGGCGAACACTGAAGCTTTCTTT.

This clonotype was counted only a few times. The V gene is TRBV6-2 or TRBV6-3, the J gene TRBJ1-5, with D tentatively TRBD1 (6 bases). The CDR3 is made up of 15 amino acids. Germline CDR1 and CDR2: MNHEY and SVGEGT. V lost 6 bases and J lost 5, with 17 bases in between. In DNA form, the CDR3 reads TGTGCCAGCAGCTTCGACAGGATCACCTATCAGCCCCAGCATTTT. Translating gives CASSFDRITYQPQHF.

This chain connects TRBV19 to TRBJ1-1; D remains ambiguous. The CDR3 totals 13 residues. Germline V gives CDR1 LNHDA, CDR2 SQIVND (reference sequence). V was clipped by 10 bases and J by 1 base, with 13 bases between them. The CDR3 reads CATNSGGNTEAFF. The CDR3 DNA is TGTGCCACTAATAGCGGTGGGAACACTGAAGCTTTCTTT.

This clonotype has more than one count but fewer than ten. As DNA, the CDR3 is TGTGCCAGCAGCTTAAACGCCCGGACAGATTATAGCAATCAGCCCCAGCATTTT. Its protein is CASSLNARTDYSNQPQHF. The chain links TRBV7-8 to TRBJ1-5, with D possibly being TRBD1 (6 bases). V lost 2 bases to trimming and J lost 0 bases, with 17 bases between them. CDR3 size: 18 residues. Germline assignment: CDR1 SGHVS and CDR2 FQNEAQ.

This clonotype was detected only a few times. The V gene is TRBV28, the J gene TRBJ1-6; D gene ambiguous. V was cut by 5 bases and J by 11 bases, with 10 bases left in between. The CDR3 contains 12 residues. CDR1 and CDR2 from the germline V gene are MDHEN and SYDVKM. The CDR3 DNA follows: TGTGCCAGCAGTATCCCGCTGGCACCCCTCCACTTT. This sequence encodes CASSIPLAPLHF.

This clonotype has ten or more counts. This chain uses TRBV6-1 with TRBJ1-1; 9 bases agree with TRBD1. The CDR3 is 15 residues long. CDR1 MNHNS and CDR2 SASEGT come from the germline V gene. With V trimmed by 7 bases and J by 6 bases, 12 bases remained unmatched. The CDR3: CASTRLPGQGSEAFF. The CDR3 nucleotides are TGTGCCAGCACCAGATTACCGGGACAGGGCTCTGAAGCTTTCTTT.

The rearrangement uses TRBV19 and TRBJ1-2; D is perhaps TRBD1 (5 bases). Germline V gene lookup returns CDR1 LNHDA and CDR2 SQIVND (reference sequence). V gave up 3 bases and J gave up 3 bases, with 17 bases separating them. This CDR3 is built from 16 residues. The CDR3 reads CASSIQTALRHYGYTF. CDR3 nucleotide sequence: TGTGCCAGTAGTATCCAGACAGCCTTGAGACACTATGGCTACACCTTC.

This clonotype appeared many times. The CDR3 bases are TGTGCCAGCAGCTTAGACTCGGGATTGAACACTGAAGCTTTCTTT. Translated: CASSLDSGLNTEAFF. The chain links TRBV7-9 to TRBJ1-1; D gene unclear. Trimming shortened V by 1 base and J by 0 bases, and 9 bases separated the two germline ends. CDR1 is SEHNR and CDR2 is FQNEAQ in the germline V gene (reference sequence). CDR3 size: 15 residues.

The CDR3 DNA sequence: TGTGCCAGCAGCAAAGTCGAGCTTAATGAGCCCCTAACTAATGAAAAACTGTTTTTT. Its protein is CASSKVELNEPLTNEKLFF. The V call is TRBV21-1, the J call TRBJ1-4; the table's D call TRBD1 went unverified against the DNA. TRBV21-1 is labeled a pseudogene. The CDR3 covers 19 residues.

This chain connects TRBV19 to TRBJ1-3, with D maybe TRBD1 (5 bases). The V gene's germline CDR1 is LNHDA and CDR2 SQIVND (reference sequence). Trimming shortened V by 6 bases and J by 4 bases, and 16 bases separated the two germline ends. This CDR3 spans 15 amino acids. The CDR3 sequence: CASSVGPLEGNTIYF. Written as DNA, the CDR3 is TGTGCCAGTAGCGTGGGGCCCCTGGAAGGAAACACCATATATTTT.